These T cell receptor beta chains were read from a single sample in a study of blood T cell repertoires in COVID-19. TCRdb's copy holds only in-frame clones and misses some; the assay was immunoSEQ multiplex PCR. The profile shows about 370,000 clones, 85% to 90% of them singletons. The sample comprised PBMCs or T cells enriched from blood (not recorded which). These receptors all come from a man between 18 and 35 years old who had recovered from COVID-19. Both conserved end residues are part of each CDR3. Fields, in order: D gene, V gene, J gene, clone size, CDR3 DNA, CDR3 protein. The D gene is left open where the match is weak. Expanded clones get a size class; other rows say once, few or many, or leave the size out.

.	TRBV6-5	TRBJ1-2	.	TGTGCCAGCACTGCGGGGTTCGTAGCTAACTATGGCTACACCTTC	CASTAGFVANYGYTF
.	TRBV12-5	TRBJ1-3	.	TGTGCTAGTGGTTTCCTTCTGGACAGCGGATCTGGAAACACCATATATTTT	CASGFLLDSGSGNTIYF
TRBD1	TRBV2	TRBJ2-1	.	TGTGCCAGCAGGATCGACAGGGGAGAGGGCAATGAGCAGTTCTTC	CASRIDRGEGNEQFF
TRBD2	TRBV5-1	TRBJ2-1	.	TGCGCCAGCAGCGAAACTAGCGGGAGTTACAATGAGCAGTTCTTC	CASSETSGSYNEQFF
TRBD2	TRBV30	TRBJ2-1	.	TGTGCCTGGAGTACGATTCTAGCGGCCTCCTACAATGAGCAGTTCTTC	CAWSTILAASYNEQFF
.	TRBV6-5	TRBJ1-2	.	TGTGCCAGCAGTACCCCCGGGGTCGGCTACACCTTC	CASSTPGVGYTF
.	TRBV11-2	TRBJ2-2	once	TGTGCCAGCAGCCCTGAGATTTTAGGGGGCGGGGAGCTGTTTTTT	CASSPEILGGGELFF
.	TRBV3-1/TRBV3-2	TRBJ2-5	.	TGTGCCACCAAGTGGGGGCCCGAGACCCAGTACTTC	CATKWGPETQYF
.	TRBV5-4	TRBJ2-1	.	TGTGCCAGCAGCCGCACGCTGAGCTCCTACAATGAGCAGTTCTTC	CASSRTLSSYNEQFF
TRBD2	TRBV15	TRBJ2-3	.	TGTGCCACCAGCAGACTGACTAGCGCATACACAGATACGCAGTATTTT	CATSRLTSAYTDTQYF
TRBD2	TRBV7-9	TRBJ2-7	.	TGTGCCAGCAGCTTAACCAGCGGGAGGACCTACGAGCAGTACTTC	CASSLTSGRTYEQYF
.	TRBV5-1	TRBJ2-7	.	TGCGCCAGCAGCTTGGGGAGTGTGACCCAGGGCGAGCAGTACTTC	CASSLGSVTQGEQYF
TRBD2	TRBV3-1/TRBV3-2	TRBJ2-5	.	TGTGCCAGCAGCCCGAACCTAGCGGCCTACGAGACCCAGTACTTC	CASSPNLAAYETQYF
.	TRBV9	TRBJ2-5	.	TGTGCCAGCAGCGTACGACTAGGTCGACAAGAGACCCAGTACTTC	CASSVRLGRQETQYF
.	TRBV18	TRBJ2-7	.	TGTGCCAGCTCACCACGGCCAGGGGAGGGTTACGAGCAGTACTTC	CASSPRPGEGYEQYF
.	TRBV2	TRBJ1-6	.	TGTGCCAGCAGTGAAGAGACGCCGTGGGCCTCTTCACCCCTCCACTTT	CASSEETPWASSPLHF
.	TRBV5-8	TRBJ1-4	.	TGTGCCAGCAGGGGGAGCGGGCATGAAAAACTGTTTTTT	CASRGSGHEKLFF
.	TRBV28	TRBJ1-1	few	TGTGCCAGCAGTTTGGGCGGGCAGAACACTGAAGCTTTCTTT	CASSLGGQNTEAFF
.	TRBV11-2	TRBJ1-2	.	TGTGCCAGCAGCTTAACCGGGGTAGAGGATGGCTACACCTTC	CASSLTGVEDGYTF
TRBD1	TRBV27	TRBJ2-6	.	TGTGCCAGCAGTCCCGGGACAGGGTTCTCTGGGGCCAACGTCCTGACTTTC	CASSPGTGFSGANVLTF
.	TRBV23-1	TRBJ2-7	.	TGCGCCAGCAGTCAGAAAACAGATAACTACGAGCAGTACTTC	CASSQKTDNYEQYF
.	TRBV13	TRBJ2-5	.	TGTGCCAGCAGCTTGGGGGGGCGAGGTGTTGAGACCCAGTACTTC	CASSLGGRGVETQYF
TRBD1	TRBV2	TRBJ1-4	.	TGTGCCAGGCGGATCGGGACAGGGGAGGAAAAACTGTTTTTT	CARRIGTGEEKLFF
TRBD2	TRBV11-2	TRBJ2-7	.	TGTGCCAGCAGCCCCCTCCCTAGCGGGATAGGGTACGAGCAGTACTTC	CASSPLPSGIGYEQYF
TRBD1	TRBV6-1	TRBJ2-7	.	TGTGCCAGCAGTCTAGACAGGGCTCGATACGAGCAGTACTTC	CASSLDRARYEQYF
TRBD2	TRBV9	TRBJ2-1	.	TGTGCCAGCAGCGCACCGGGACTAGCGGGGGAACTTGAGCAGTTCTTC	CASSAPGLAGELEQFF
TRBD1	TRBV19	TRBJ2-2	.	TGTGCCAGTAAACCTACAGGGGGCGATTTAGCCGGGGAGCTGTTTTTT	CASKPTGGDLAGELFF
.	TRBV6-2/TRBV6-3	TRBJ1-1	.	TGTGCCAGCAGTTGGAGTGACACTGAAGCTTTCTTT	CASSWSDTEAFF
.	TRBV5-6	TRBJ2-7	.	TGTGCCAGCAGCCAGAATCCCTACGAGCAGTACTTC	CASSQNPYEQYF
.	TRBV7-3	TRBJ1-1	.	TGTGCCAGCAGCCAGGGTGGAACTGAAGCTTTCTTT	CASSQGGTEAFF
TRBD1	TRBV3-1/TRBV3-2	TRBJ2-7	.	TGTGCCAGCAGCCCGGGACAGGGGGGGACCTACGAGCAGTACTTC	CASSPGQGGTYEQYF
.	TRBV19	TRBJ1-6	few	TGTGCCAGTAGTAGGCGTGGGGAGGATTCACCCCTCCACTTT	CASSRRGEDSPLHF
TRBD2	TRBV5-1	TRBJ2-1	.	TGCGCCAGCGGTTATCAGCGGGGGGGCTACAATGAGCAGTTCTTC	CASGYQRGGYNEQFF
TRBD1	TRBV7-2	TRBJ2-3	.	TGTGCCAGCAGCCAATTGGGACAGCTGAACACAGATACGCAGTATTTT	CASSQLGQLNTDTQYF
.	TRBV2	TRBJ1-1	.	TGTGCCAGCAGTTTTTCCAGGGGCAGGCTTGAAGCTTTCTTT	CASSFSRGRLEAFF
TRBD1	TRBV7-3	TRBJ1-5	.	TGTGCCAGCAGCGTACCAAGAGCCCGGGACAGGGGACGCTATAGCAATCAGCCCCAGCATTTT	CASSVPRARDRGRYSNQPQHF
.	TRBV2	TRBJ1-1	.	TGTGCCAGCAGTGGACAGGACTCGATCGCTTTCTTT	CASSGQDSIAFF
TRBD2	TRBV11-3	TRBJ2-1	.	TGTGCCAGCAGCTGCCGCGGTAGCGGGGACCCCTGCAATGAGCAGTTCTTC	CASSCRGSGDPCNEQFF